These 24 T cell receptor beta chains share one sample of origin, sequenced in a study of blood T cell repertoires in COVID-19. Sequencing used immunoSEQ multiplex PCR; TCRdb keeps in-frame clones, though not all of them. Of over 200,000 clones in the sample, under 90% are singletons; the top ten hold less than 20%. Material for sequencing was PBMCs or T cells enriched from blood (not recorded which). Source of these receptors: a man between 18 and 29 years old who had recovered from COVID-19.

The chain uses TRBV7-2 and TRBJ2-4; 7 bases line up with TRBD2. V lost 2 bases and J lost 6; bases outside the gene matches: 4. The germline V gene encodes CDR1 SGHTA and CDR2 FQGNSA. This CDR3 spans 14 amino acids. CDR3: CASSLSPGGNIQYF. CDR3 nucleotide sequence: TGTGCCAGCAGCTTATCCCCGGGGGGAAACATTCAGTACTTC.

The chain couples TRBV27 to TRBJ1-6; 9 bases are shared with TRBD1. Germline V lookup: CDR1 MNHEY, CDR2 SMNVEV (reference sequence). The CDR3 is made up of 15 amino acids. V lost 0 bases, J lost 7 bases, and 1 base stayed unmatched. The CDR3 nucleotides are TGTGCCAGCAGTTTATCCGGACAGGGGAATTCACCCCTCCACTTT. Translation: CASSLSGQGNSPLHF.

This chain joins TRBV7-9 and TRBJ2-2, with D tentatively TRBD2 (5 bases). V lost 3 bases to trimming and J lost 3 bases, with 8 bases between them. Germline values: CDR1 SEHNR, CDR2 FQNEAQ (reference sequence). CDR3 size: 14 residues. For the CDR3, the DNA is TGTGCCAGCAGCTTGTCCGGGGACACCGGGGAGCTGTTTTTT. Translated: CASSLSGDTGELFF. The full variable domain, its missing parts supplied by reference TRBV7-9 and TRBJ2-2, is DTGVSQNPRHKITKRGQNVTFRCDPISEHNRLYWYRQTLGQGPEFLTYFQNEAQLEKSRLLSDRFSAERPKGSFSTLEIQRTEQGDSAMYLCASSLSGDTGELFFGEGSRLTVL.

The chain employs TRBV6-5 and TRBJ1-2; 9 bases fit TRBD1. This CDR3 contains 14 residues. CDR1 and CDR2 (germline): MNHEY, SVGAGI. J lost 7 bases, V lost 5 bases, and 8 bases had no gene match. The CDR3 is CASSPLDRGFGYTF. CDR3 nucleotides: TGTGCCAGCAGTCCTCTCGACAGGGGGTTTGGCTACACCTTC.

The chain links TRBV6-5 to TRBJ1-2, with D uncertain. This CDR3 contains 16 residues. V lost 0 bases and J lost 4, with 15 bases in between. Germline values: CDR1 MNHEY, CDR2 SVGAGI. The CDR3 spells CASSYSRSEGGYGYTF. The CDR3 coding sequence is TGTGCCAGCAGTTACTCGAGATCCGAGGGCGGCTATGGCTACACCTTC.

CDR3 in amino acids: CASSYSFNRYYEQYF. In nucleotides, the CDR3 is TGTGCCAGCAGTTACTCTTTTAACAGATATTACGAGCAGTACTTC. J is TRBJ2-7 and V is TRBV6-5; D is unclear. The germline V and J ends were trimmed by 0 bases and 4 bases, with 13 bases remaining between them. The CDR3 is 15 residues long. Germline V CDR1 and CDR2: MNHEY, SVGAGI.

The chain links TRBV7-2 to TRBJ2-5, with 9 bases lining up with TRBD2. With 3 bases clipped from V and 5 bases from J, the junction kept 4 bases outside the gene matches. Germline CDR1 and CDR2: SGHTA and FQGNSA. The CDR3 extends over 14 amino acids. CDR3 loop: CASSFGTSFETQYF. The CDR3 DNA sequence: TGTGCCAGCAGCTTCGGGACTAGCTTCGAGACCCAGTACTTC.

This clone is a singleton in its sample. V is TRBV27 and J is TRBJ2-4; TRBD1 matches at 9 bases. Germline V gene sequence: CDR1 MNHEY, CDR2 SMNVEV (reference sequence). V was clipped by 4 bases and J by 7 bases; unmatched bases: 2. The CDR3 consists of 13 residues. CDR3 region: CASSYDRGNIQYF. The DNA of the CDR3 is TGTGCCAGCAGTTACGACAGGGGGAACATTCAGTACTTC.

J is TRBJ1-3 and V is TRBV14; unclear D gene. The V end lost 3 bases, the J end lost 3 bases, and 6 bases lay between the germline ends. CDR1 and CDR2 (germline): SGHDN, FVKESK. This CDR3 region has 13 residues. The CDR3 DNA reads TGTGCCAGCAGCCACAACATTGGAAACACCATATATTTT. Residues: CASSHNIGNTIYF.

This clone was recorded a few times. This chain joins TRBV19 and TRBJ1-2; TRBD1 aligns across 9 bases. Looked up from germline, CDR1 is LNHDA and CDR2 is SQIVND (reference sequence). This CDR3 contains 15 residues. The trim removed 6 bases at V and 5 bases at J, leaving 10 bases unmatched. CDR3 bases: TGTGCCAGTAGCCGGACTGACAGGGGGAATTATGGCTACACCTTC. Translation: CASSRTDRGNYGYTF.

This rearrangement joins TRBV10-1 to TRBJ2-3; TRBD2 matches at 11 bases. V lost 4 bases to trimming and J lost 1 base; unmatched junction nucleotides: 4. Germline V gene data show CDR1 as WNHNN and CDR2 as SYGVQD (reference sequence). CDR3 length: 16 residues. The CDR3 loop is CASSGGLAGGTDTQYF. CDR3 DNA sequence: TGCGCCAGCAGTGGAGGACTAGCGGGCGGCACAGATACGCAGTATTTT.

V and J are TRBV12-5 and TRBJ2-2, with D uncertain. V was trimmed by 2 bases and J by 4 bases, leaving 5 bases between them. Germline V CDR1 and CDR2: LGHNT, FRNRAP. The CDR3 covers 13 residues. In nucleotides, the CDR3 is TGTGCTAGTGGTTTGTGGAGCACCGGGGAGCTGTTTTTT. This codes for CASGLWSTGELFF. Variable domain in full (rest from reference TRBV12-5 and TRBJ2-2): DARVTQTPRHKVTEMGQEVTMRCQPILGHNTVFWYRQTMMQGLELLAYFRNRAPLDDSGMPKDRFSAEMPDATLATLKIQPSEPRDSAVYFCASGLWSTGELFFGEGSRLTVL.

This chain's CDR3 is CASSLSPRGPLSGANVLTF. CDR3 DNA sequence: TGTGCCAGCAGCTTGTCCCCCAGGGGGCCCCTCTCTGGGGCCAACGTCCTGACTTTC. The chain uses TRBV11-2 and TRBJ2-6; 8 nucleotides line up with TRBD1. The J segment lost 0 bases and the V segment lost 3 bases, leaving 10 bases of the junction unmatched. Germline values: CDR1 SGHAT, CDR2 FQNNGV. This CDR3 has 19 amino acids.

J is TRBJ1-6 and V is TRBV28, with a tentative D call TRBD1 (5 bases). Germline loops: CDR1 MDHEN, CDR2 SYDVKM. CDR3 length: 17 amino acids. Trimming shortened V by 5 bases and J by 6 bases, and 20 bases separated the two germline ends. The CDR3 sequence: CASSEGLSITANSPLHF. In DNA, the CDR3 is TGTGCCAGCAGTGAGGGACTGTCCATCACGGCTAATTCACCCCTCCACTTT. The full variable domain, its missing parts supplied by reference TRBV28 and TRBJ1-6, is DVKVTQSSRYLVKRTGEKVFLECVQDMDHENMFWYRQDPGLGLRLIYFSYDVKMKEKGDIPEGYSVSREKKERFSLILESASTNQTSMYLCASSEGLSITANSPLHFGNGTRLTVT.

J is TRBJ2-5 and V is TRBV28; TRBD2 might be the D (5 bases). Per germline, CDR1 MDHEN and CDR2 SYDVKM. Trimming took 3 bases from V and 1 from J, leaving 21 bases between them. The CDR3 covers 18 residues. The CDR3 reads CASSFPRGGRQTQETQYF. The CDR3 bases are TGTGCCAGCAGTTTCCCCCGGGGTGGTAGACAAACCCAAGAGACCCAGTACTTC.

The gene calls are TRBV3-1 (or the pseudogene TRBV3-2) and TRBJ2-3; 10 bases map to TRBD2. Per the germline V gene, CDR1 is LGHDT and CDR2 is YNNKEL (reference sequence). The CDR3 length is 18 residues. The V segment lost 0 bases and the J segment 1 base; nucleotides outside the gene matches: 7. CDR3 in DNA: TGTGCCAGCAGCCAAGATGAAGCGGGGGGGCCCGGCACAGATACGCAGTATTTT. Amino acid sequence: CASSQDEAGGPGTDTQYF.

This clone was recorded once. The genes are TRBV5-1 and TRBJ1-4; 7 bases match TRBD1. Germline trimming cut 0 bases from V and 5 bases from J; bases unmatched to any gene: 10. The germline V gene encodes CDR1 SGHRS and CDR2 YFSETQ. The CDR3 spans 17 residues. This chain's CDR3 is CASSLDPRDSLNEKLFF. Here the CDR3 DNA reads TGCGCCAGCAGCTTGGACCCTCGGGACAGCCTAAATGAAAAACTGTTTTTT.

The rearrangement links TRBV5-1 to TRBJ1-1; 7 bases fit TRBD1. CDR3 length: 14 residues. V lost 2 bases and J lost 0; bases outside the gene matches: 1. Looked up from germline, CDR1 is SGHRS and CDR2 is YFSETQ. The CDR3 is CASSFGTVNTEAFF. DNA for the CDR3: TGCGCCAGCAGCTTTGGGACAGTGAACACTGAAGCTTTCTTT.

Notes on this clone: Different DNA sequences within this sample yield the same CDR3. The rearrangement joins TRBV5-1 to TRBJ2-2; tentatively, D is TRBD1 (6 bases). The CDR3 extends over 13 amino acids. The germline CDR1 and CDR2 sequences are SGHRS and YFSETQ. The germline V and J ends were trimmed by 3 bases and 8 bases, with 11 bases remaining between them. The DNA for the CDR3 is TGCGCCAGCAGCTCGCAGGGGACGGGGGAGCTGTTTTTT. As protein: CASSSQGTGELFF.

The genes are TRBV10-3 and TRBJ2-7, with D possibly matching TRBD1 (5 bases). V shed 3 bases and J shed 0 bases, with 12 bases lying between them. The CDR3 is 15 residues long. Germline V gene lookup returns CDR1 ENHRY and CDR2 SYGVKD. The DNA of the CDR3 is TGTGCCATCAGTGACCGACAGATTTCCTCCTACGAGCAGTACTTC. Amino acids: CAISDRQISSYEQYF.

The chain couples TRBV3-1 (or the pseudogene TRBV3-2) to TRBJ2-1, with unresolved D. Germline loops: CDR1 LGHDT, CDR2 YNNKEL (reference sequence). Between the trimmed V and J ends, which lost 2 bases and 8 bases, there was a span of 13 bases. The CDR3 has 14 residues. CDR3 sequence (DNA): TGTGCCAGCAGCCAAATAGCTCTCCCCGATGAGCAGTTCTTC. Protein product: CASSQIALPDEQFF.

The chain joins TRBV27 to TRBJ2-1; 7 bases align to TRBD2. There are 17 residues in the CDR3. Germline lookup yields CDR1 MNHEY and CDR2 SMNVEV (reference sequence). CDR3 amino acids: CASVPLGPGGLYNEQFF. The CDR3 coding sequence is TGTGCTTCCGTACCGTTGGGCCCGGGGGGTCTCTACAATGAGCAGTTCTTC.

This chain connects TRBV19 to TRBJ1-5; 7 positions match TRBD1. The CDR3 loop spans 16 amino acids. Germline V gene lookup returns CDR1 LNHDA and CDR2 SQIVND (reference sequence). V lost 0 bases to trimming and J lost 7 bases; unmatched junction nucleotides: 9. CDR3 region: CASSIDPDRFLQPQHF. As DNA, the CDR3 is TGTGCCAGTAGTATAGACCCGGACAGGTTTTTGCAGCCCCAGCATTTT.

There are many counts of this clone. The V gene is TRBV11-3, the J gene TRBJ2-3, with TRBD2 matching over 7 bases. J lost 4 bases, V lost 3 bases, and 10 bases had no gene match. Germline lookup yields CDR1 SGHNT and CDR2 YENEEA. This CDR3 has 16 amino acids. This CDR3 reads CASSFGGRGGADTQYF. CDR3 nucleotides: TGTGCCAGCAGCTTTGGAGGACGCGGGGGTGCAGATACGCAGTATTTT.